The TCR beta chain described here comes from a study of Graves' ophthalmopathy and Graves' hyperthyroidism (dated by TCRdb to the late 2010s). A note on the overall study: Peripheral blood was collected before any treatment was given, at the time of initial diagnosis. The study used TCR beta repertoire signatures to distinguish Graves' ophthalmopathy from Graves' hyperthyroidism and to predict progression to ophthalmopathy. In total, 120 to 150 blood samples were TCR-sequenced: approximately 42 ophthalmopathy, some 75 hyperthyroidism and some 17 hyperthyroidism-to-ophthalmopathy patients. A discovery set of 95 to 100 patients (around 45 ophthalmopathy, fewer than 60 stable hyperthyroidism) was enrolled to explore V-J signatures distinguishing ophthalmopathy from hyperthyroidism. The independent validation cohort included some 19 hyperthyroidism patients plus 17 patients who later progressed from hyperthyroidism to ophthalmopathy. T-cell repertoires of thyroid tissue and blood were compared in six or seven hyperthyroidism patients. After sampling, hyperthyroidism patients received methimazole starting at 30 mg daily, and ophthalmopathy patients received high-dose intravenous methylprednisolone. The 100 or so discovery patients were randomly split 7:3 into training and test sets. The investigation overall reported the following: Ophthalmopathy was separated from stable hyperthyroidism by the 13-signature model with around 89% sensitivity and around 81% specificity in cross-validation and with 80%/75% in the test set. Most expanded thyroid clonotypes with frequency above 0.001 were also detected in blood, suggesting blood repertoires may reflect the thyroid immune response. Sample size was not predetermined statistically, and investigators were not blinded to group allocation. In validation, the model predicted ophthalmopathy progression with more than 70% sensitivity and less than 80% specificity; some twelve predicted patients were CT-confirmed with GO in a median of about 6.1 months.

Its CDR3 holds 15 amino acids, cysteine through phenylalanine. The read is trimmed to its CDR3 DNA, 45 bases read in frame from base 1. The germline V gene encodes CDR1 MNHEY and CDR2 SVGAGI. Deletion took 2 bases off V and 3 bases off J, with a span of 14 bases between the germline ends. This clonotype was counted at least ten times. Its binding antigen is unknown. No per-base quality is available; no much larger clone lies one base away. For repertoire sequencing, TCR beta CDR3 regions were amplified from RNA transcripts. A first-round RT-PCR used HTBI primers with the Qiagen OneStep RT-PCR kit, followed by a second-round multiplex PCR, size selection and purification. Sequencing of the libraries was carried out on an Illumina HiSeq2000 in paired-end mode with 100 bp reads. As for the authors' bioinformatics: Reads were processed with SOAPnuke, discarding reads with adapters, uncalled bases, mean Phred below 15, or no exact constant-primer or identifier match. COPE v1.2.5 was used to merge the high-quality paired reads. Each unique nucleotide sequence was treated as a clonotype, and MiTCR v1.1 was used to align the clonotypes to the IMGT TRB V, D and J references. The analysis was limited to V-J combinations with a frequency above 0.0001, which together covered about 99% of repertoires. For each V-J combination, a TCR clonal expansion and chaos score was defined as the ratio of F50 clonal expansion to chaos observed in the TCRdist matrix. Features were reduced by Welch's t-statistics and random forest to over 10 V-J combinations, which fed a naive Bayes classifier. Thyroid-blood repertoire similarity was quantified with the Morisita-Horn index. Starting from the raw public reads, TCRdb applied fastp trimming at Q25, assembled clones with MiXCR and retained in-frame beta chains. For every CDR3 protein sequence, its rows merge into one entry that carries the most common genes and DNA. The V and J calls were determined by TCRdb, not by the authors. In this sample the table shows around 470,000 distinct CDR3 sequences, approximately 14% of which occur a single time. About 10% of the sample is held by the ten biggest clonotypes.

Ophthalmopathy patients had moderately to severely active disease, Clinical Activity Score of at least 3, NOSPECS grade of at least 4, and disease duration under 3 months. Patients were excluded if they had other autoimmune diseases, uncontrolled infections, pregnancy or lactation. Clinical symptoms, serum thyroxine, TRAb, thyroid ultrasound and orbital computed tomography formed the basis of the diagnosis. Using Ficoll-Paque density gradient centrifugation, PBMCs were isolated from 9.5 to 10 ml of fresh peripheral blood. Trizol reagent was used to extract the total RNA, and its quality was then checked on an Agilent 2100 Bioanalyzer.

The chain is made from TRBV6-5 and TRBJ2-7; no D gene call is confident. The specimen sequenced was blood. This TCR derives from a woman aged 30 to 39 with Graves' ophthalmopathy. Donor details come from another sample of the same person, matched by shared clones. Here is the DNA: TGTGCCAGCAGTTACATTGTCTCCCCGAGCTACGAGCAGTACTTC. The translation is CASSYIVSPSYEQYF.